Below, 24 T cell receptor beta chains from the same sample are listed, as sequenced in a study of shared clonotypes between healthy human individuals. Data came from immunoSEQ multiplex PCR; TCRdb stores just in-frame clones and leaves some out. The sample has some 2,000,000 clones, more than 90% seen once; the top ten hold roughly 0.13%. Specimen: naive CD4+ T cells sorted from blood. Noted subset: CD45RA+ positively selected. The receptors were sampled from a man younger than 35 in good health.

V gene TRBV18 combines with J gene TRBJ1-3; no reliable D call. Trimming left V 2 bases short and J 3 bases short, with 8 bases between. Germline V CDR1 and CDR2: KGHSH, LQKENI. This CDR3 contains 14 residues. CDR3 bases: TGTGCCAGCTCACCAATCAAACTTGGAAACACCATATATTTT. This sequence encodes CASSPIKLGNTIYF.

As for this clone: This sample also contains other DNA sequences that code for the same CDR3. This chain connects TRBV6-6 to TRBJ2-2; D gene unclear. Germline assignment: CDR1 MNHNY and CDR2 SVGAGI (reference sequence). CDR3 size: 14 residues. V was shortened by 2 bases and J by 5 bases, with 9 bases between the two germline ends. CDR3 nucleotides: TGTGCCAGCAGTTACCCCAGAGGTACCGGGGAGCTGTTTTTT. This gives the protein CASSYPRGTGELFF.

The chain links TRBV6-1 to TRBJ2-7, with a tentative D call TRBD1 (9 bases). The germline CDR1 and CDR2 sequences are MNHNS and SASEGT. Between the trimmed V and J ends, which lost 2 bases and 2 bases, there was a span of 25 bases. The CDR3 contains 19 residues. DNA of the CDR3: TGTGCCAGCAGTGAACAATCGGACAGGGGCAGCGGGAGCACCTACGAGCAGTACTTC. It codes for CASSEQSDRGSGSTYEQYF.

The chain carries TRBV28 and TRBJ2-2; D is possibly TRBD1 (6 bases). The CDR3 runs to 15 residues. Trimming shortened V by 2 bases and J by 4 bases, and 11 bases separated the two germline ends. Looked up from germline, CDR1 is MDHEN and CDR2 is SYDVKM. For the CDR3, the DNA is TGTGCCAGCAGTTTAACAGGGTCGGGCACCGGGGAGCTGTTTTTT. Encoded protein: CASSLTGSGTGELFF. The entire variable domain, with the rest obtained from reference TRBV28 and TRBJ2-2, is as follows: DVKVTQSSRYLVKRTGEKVFLECVQDMDHENMFWYRQDPGLGLRLIYFSYDVKMKEKGDIPEGYSVSREKKERFSLILESASTNQTSMYLCASSLTGSGTGELFFGEGSRLTVL.

Notes on this clone: This sample includes further DNA sequences coding for the same CDR3. The CDR3 nucleotides are TGTGCCAGCAGCGCAGCAGGAGATACGCAGTATTTT. It yields the protein CASSAAGDTQYF. The chain employs TRBV9 and TRBJ2-3; no firm D call. The V gene's germline CDR1 is SGDLS and CDR2 YYNGEE. V lost 3 bases and J lost 5, with 7 bases in between. The CDR3 extends over 12 amino acids.

The rearrangement links TRBV7-2 to TRBJ2-3; TRBD1 matches 7 bases. CDR3 length: 14 residues. CDR1 is SGHTA, CDR2 FQGNSA, per germline. V trimming: 5 bases; J trimming: 3 bases; junction bases outside the gene matches: 5. The chain's CDR3 is CASSQRQGTDTQYF. The DNA of the CDR3 is TGTGCCAGCAGCCAGAGACAGGGTACAGATACGCAGTATTTT.

The CDR3 loop reads CASSLIIGGGTDTQYF. DNA for the CDR3: TGTGCCAGCAGCCTTATCATCGGCGGGGGCACAGATACGCAGTATTTT. The chain is built from TRBV7-3 and TRBJ2-3, with a tentative D call TRBD2 (6 bases). V gave up 5 bases and J gave up 1 base, with 16 bases separating them. The CDR3 runs 16 residues. From germline, CDR1 is SGHTA and CDR2 FQGTGA. Full variable domain (remainder filled in from reference TRBV7-3 and TRBJ2-3): GAGVSQTPSNKVTEKGKYVELRCDPISGHTALYWYRQSLGQGPEFLIYFQGTGAADDSGLPNDRFFAVRPEGSVSTLKIQRTERGDSAVYLCASSLIIGGGTDTQYFGPGTRLTVL.

The sample holds one count of this clone. This chain joins TRBV30 and TRBJ2-1; 8 positions match TRBD1. The CDR3 extends over 14 amino acids. The V and J ends lost 3 bases and 8 bases, in that order; junction bases with no gene match: 9. CDR1 and CDR2 (germline): GTSNPN, SVGIG (reference sequence). The CDR3 spells CAWRQRTGWDEQFF. The DNA of the CDR3 is TGTGCCTGGAGACAGAGGACAGGGTGGGATGAGCAGTTCTTC.

This clone was recorded only once. This chain joins TRBV7-2 and TRBJ1-2; TRBD1 aligns across 9 bases. The V gene end was trimmed by 5 bases and the J gene end by 8 bases; junction bases not matched to a gene: 12. Germline assignment: CDR1 SGHTA and CDR2 FQGNSA. The CDR3 is made up of 15 amino acids. CDR3 sequence: CASSRAPGQGVGYTF. CDR3 coding DNA: TGTGCCAGCAGCCGAGCCCCGGGACAGGGAGTAGGCTACACCTTC.

This clone was counted once. The sample contains more than one DNA sequence encoding this CDR3. The CDR3 region has the DNA TGCAGTGCTAGCCCTGGCTATGGCTACACCTTC. It is translated as CSASPGYGYTF. The rearrangement uses TRBV20-1 and TRBJ1-2; no clear D. Trimming left V 3 bases short and J 4 bases short, with 6 bases between. The CDR3 runs to 11 residues. Germline assignment: CDR1 DFQATT and CDR2 SNEGSKA (reference sequence).

In its sample, this clone was seen once. In the same sample, other DNA sequences code for this CDR3. The chain employs TRBV20-1 and TRBJ2-1; D call uncertain. Germline V lookup: CDR1 DFQATT, CDR2 SNEGSKA (reference sequence). The CDR3 is 11 residues long. Trimming removed 1 base at V and 7 bases at J, with 5 bases between. The CDR3 reads CSARGANEQFF. CDR3 DNA: TGCAGTGCTAGAGGTGCGAATGAGCAGTTCTTC.

A single count supports this clone. The sample has other DNA sequences that encode this CDR3 too. The rearrangement joins TRBV6-5 to TRBJ2-3; D is perhaps TRBD2 (5 bases). The CDR3 length is 15 residues. Trimming shortened V by 0 bases and J by 0 bases, and 7 bases separated the two germline ends. Germline V gene lookup returns CDR1 MNHEY and CDR2 SVGAGI. CDR3 amino acids: CASSYSRGSTDTQYF. Written as DNA, the CDR3 is TGTGCCAGCAGTTACTCTCGCGGGAGCACAGATACGCAGTATTTT.

The chain links TRBV2 to TRBJ1-4; TRBD1 might be the D (5 bases). The V end lost 6 bases, the J end lost 2 bases, and 13 bases lay between the germline ends. The CDR3 consists of 15 residues. Germline CDR1 is SNHLY and CDR2 is FYNNEI. The CDR3 here is CASRVRRDTNEKLFF. In DNA, the CDR3 is TGTGCCAGCAGGGTCCGCAGGGACACTAATGAAAAACTGTTTTTT.

Comment on this clone: Other DNA sequences in this specimen translate into the identical CDR3. The CDR3 is CASSRTATNEKLFF. The DNA of the CDR3 is TGTGCCAGCAGCCGGACGGCAACTAATGAAAAACTGTTTTTT. This chain links TRBV7-2 with TRBJ1-4; D remains ambiguous. Germline V gives CDR1 SGHTA, CDR2 FQGNSA. This CDR3 comprises 14 residues. Trimming shortened V by 5 bases and J by 0 bases, and 7 bases separated the two germline ends. Full variable domain (rest looked up from reference TRBV7-2 and TRBJ1-4): GAGVSQSPSNKVTEKGKDVELRCDPISGHTALYWYRQSLGQGLEFLIYFQGNSAPDKSGLPSDRFSAERTGGSVSTLTIQRTQQEDSAVYLCASSRTATNEKLFFGSGTQLSVL.

This chain links TRBV10-3 with TRBJ1-2, with D unclear. CDR1 and CDR2 (germline): ENHRY, SYGVKD. The germline V and J ends were trimmed by 0 bases and 2 bases, with 7 bases remaining between them. The length of the CDR3 is 14 residues. The CDR3 sequence is CAISESSPNYGYTF. The CDR3 bases are TGTGCCATCAGTGAGTCGTCTCCCAACTATGGCTACACCTTC.

The chain employs TRBV27 and TRBJ1-1; D call uncertain. CDR1 and CDR2 (germline): MNHEY, SMNVEV (reference sequence). V lost 5 bases to trimming and J lost 0 bases, with 16 bases between them. The CDR3 contains 16 residues. The CDR3: CASSAPGRRMNTEAFF. CDR3 nucleotides: TGTGCCAGCAGTGCACCGGGTCGAAGAATGAACACTGAAGCTTTCTTT.

The chain has TRBV29-1 and TRBJ2-2, with D uncertain. This CDR3 comprises 11 residues. V was cut by 5 bases and J by 4 bases, with 5 bases left in between. The V gene's germline CDR1 is SQVTM and CDR2 ANQGSEA. This CDR3 reads CSVYVTGELFF. CDR3 coding DNA: TGCAGCGTTTATGTCACCGGGGAGCTGTTTTTT.

J is TRBJ1-5 and V is TRBV10-3, with D maybe TRBD1 (6 bases). Germline-derived CDR1 and CDR2 are ENHRY and SYGVKD. CDR3 length: 14 residues. Trimming took off 4 bases at V and 7 bases at J, with 14 bases between the two ends. Written as DNA, the CDR3 is TGTGCCATCAGTGTTTCAGGGGTCGGGCAGCCCCAGCATTTT. It yields the protein CAISVSGVGQPQHF.

This chain connects TRBV5-1 to TRBJ1-2; tentatively, D is TRBD1 (5 bases). The CDR3 covers 13 residues. Germline lookup yields CDR1 SGHRS and CDR2 YFSETQ. Trimming took 5 bases from V and 8 from J, leaving 16 bases between them. The CDR3 nucleotides are TGCGCCAGCAGGTCGGACACGGGCTACGGCTACACCTTC. As protein: CASRSDTGYGYTF.

The chain recombines TRBV7-2 with TRBJ2-7, with D possibly matching TRBD1 (6 bases). The CDR3 has 16 residues. V was shortened by 4 bases and J by 2 bases, with 18 bases between the two germline ends. The germline V gene has CDR1 SGHTA and CDR2 FQGNSA. The CDR3 reads CASSSRVGTIAYEQYF. The DNA of the CDR3 is TGTGCCAGCAGCTCAAGAGTTGGGACAATAGCCTACGAGCAGTACTTC.

J is TRBJ1-4 and V is TRBV28; 8 bases are shared with TRBD1. The V gene end was trimmed by 6 bases and the J gene end by 7 bases; junction bases not matched to a gene: 10. The CDR3 has 15 residues. Germline loops: CDR1 MDHEN, CDR2 SYDVKM. The CDR3 loop reads CASSPTGGGSEKLFF. The CDR3 DNA follows: TGTGCCAGCAGCCCCACAGGGGGTGGGAGTGAAAAACTGTTTTTT.

This clone appeared once. The rearrangement joins TRBV10-3 to TRBJ1-3, with D tentatively TRBD1 (5 bases). The ends were cut back, 3 bases at V and 3 bases at J, with 6 bases in the middle. The CDR3 extends over 13 amino acids. Per the germline V gene, CDR1 is ENHRY and CDR2 is SYGVKD. The CDR3 DNA sequence: TGTGCCATCAGTGACAGGGATGGAAACACCATATATTTT. Translating it yields CAISDRDGNTIYF.

A note on this clone: Distinct nucleotide sequences in the sample also encode this CDR3. V usage is TRBV7-9 and J usage is TRBJ2-5, with no clear D. The CDR3 runs to 8 residues. Trimming shortened V by 5 bases and J by 9 bases, and 1 base separated the two germline ends. Germline V CDR1 and CDR2: SEHNR, FQNEAQ (reference sequence). This CDR3 reads CASSPQYF. CDR3 coding DNA: TGTGCCAGCAGCCCCCAGTACTTC. Together with reference TRBV7-9 and TRBJ2-5, the CDR3 gives the full variable domain: DTGVSQNPRHKITKRGQNVTFRCDPISEHNRLYWYRQTLGQGPEFLTYFQNEAQLEKSRLLSDRFSAERPKGSFSTLEIQRTEQGDSAMYLCASSPQYFGPGTRLLVL.

This clone was counted once. The chain uses TRBV19 and TRBJ1-3, with 9 bases fitting TRBD1. Germline V gene lookup returns CDR1 LNHDA and CDR2 SQIVND (reference sequence). CDR3 length: 16 amino acids. V lost 7 bases, J lost 2 bases, and 9 bases stayed unmatched. The DNA of the CDR3 is TGTGCCAGTACTTCTACAGGGGGCACCCCTGGAAACACCATATATTTT. Amino acid sequence: CASTSTGGTPGNTIYF.